A single sample is the source of the 27 T cell receptor beta chains below, sequenced in a study of T cell repertoires in cytomegalovirus infection. TCRdb re-called the reads through MiXCR, storing one row per CDR3 protein. In the table there are 100,000 to 150,000 distinct CDR3 sequences, approximately 9.2% of which are singletons. Sequenced sample: PBMCs. These receptors were taken from a human donor in good health (CMV status not recorded). Some clones in this sample may be carry-over from other donors' samples.

V and J are TRBV4-3 and TRBJ1-5; possibly TRBD1 for D (6 bases). V shed 1 base and J shed 0 bases, with 10 bases lying between them. The CDR3 totals 16 residues. Germline V CDR1 and CDR2: LGHNA, YSLEER. Written as DNA, the CDR3 is TGCGCCAGCAGCCAAGGGGGACACTATAGCAATCAGCCCCAGCATTTT. Protein sequence: CASSQGGHYSNQPQHF.

The J gene is TRBJ2-2, the V gene TRBV5-6; 7 bases fit TRBD1. CDR1 is SGHDT, CDR2 YYEEEE, per germline. The V gene end was trimmed by 4 bases and the J gene end by 4 bases; junction bases not matched to a gene: 4. The CDR3 consists of 14 residues. The CDR3 loop reads CASSVWTGTGELFF. The DNA of the CDR3 is TGTGCCAGCAGCGTTTGGACAGGCACCGGGGAGCTGTTTTTT.

The table lists this clonotype with many counts. The chain links TRBV7-3 to TRBJ2-1, with TRBD2 identical over 8 bases. V lost 4 bases, J lost 0 bases, and 2 bases stayed unmatched. This CDR3 contains 15 residues. Germline CDR1 and CDR2: SGHTA and FQGTGA. Written as DNA, the CDR3 is TGTGCCAGCAGCTATCGGGGGGGCTCCTACAATGAGCAGTTCTTC. This sequence encodes CASSYRGGSYNEQFF.

This clonotype was counted ten times or more. This chain uses TRBV7-8 with TRBJ1-6; D perhaps matches TRBD1 (5 bases). Germline V gene sequence: CDR1 SGHVS, CDR2 FQNEAQ. Trimming removed 1 base at V and 13 bases at J, with 8 bases between. The CDR3 covers 12 residues. As DNA, the CDR3 is TGTGCCAGCAGCTTAGAGGGACCGCCCCTCCACTTT. This gives the protein CASSLEGPPLHF.

This clonotype has ten or more counts. The chain carries TRBV19 and TRBJ2-1; 7 bases match TRBD2. The V gene end was trimmed by 3 bases and the J gene end by 4 bases; junction bases not matched to a gene: 6. Germline CDR1 reads LNHDA; CDR2 reads SQIVND (reference sequence). The CDR3 extends over 15 amino acids. The chain's CDR3 is CASSITGGLYNEQFF. Here the CDR3 DNA reads TGTGCCAGTAGTATCACGGGGGGACTTTACAATGAGCAGTTCTTC.

This clonotype came up a few times. The chain uses TRBV27 and TRBJ2-7; 11 bases align to TRBD2. Trimming removed 4 bases from V and 0 bases from J; junction bases left unmatched: 11. In germline, CDR1 is MNHEY, CDR2 SMNVEV (reference sequence). The CDR3 covers 18 residues. The CDR3 here is CASSSPASGGTNSYEQYF. The CDR3 nucleotides read TGTGCCAGCAGTTCGCCAGCTAGCGGGGGGACCAACTCCTACGAGCAGTACTTC.

This clonotype was counted many times. This chain connects TRBV7-2 to TRBJ2-1, with TRBD1 matching over 7 bases. V was clipped by 2 bases and J by 7 bases; unmatched bases: 8. The CDR3 has 15 residues. Looked up from germline, CDR1 is SGHTA and CDR2 is FQGNSA. DNA of the CDR3: TGTGCCAGCAGCTTATCCCAGAAGGGGGCGAATGAGCAGTTCTTC. Encoded protein: CASSLSQKGANEQFF.

This clonotype was counted only a few times. The chain couples TRBV4-1 to TRBJ2-1; D uncertain. The V end was cut by 0 bases, the J end by 0 bases, with 21 bases between. The germline CDR1 and CDR2 sequences are MGHRA and YSYEKL. There are 20 residues in the CDR3. CDR3 in DNA: TGCGCCAGCAGCCAAGATACGCTGGCAGAACTTTTAAGCTCCTACAATGAGCAGTTCTTC. The encoded protein is CASSQDTLAELLSSYNEQFF.

Turning to this clonotype: A much larger clone lies one base from this, so it may be a read error. The gene calls are TRBV2 and TRBJ2-7, with 11 nucleotides matching TRBD1. The CDR3 runs 14 residues. The germline CDR1 and CDR2 sequences are SNHLY and FYNNEI. After removal of 10 bases from V and 4 bases from J, the junction contained 9 bases not matched to a gene. CDR3 amino acids: CAIIGTGGPYEQYF. CDR3 coding DNA: TGTGCCATCATTGGGACAGGGGGACCTTACGAGCAGTACTTC.

In this sample, this clonotype turned up many times. The chain recombines TRBV5-6 with TRBJ2-1; D is undetermined. In germline, CDR1 is SGHDT, CDR2 YYEEEE. The CDR3 has 13 amino acids. Deletions cut 2 bases from V and 2 bases from J, with 5 bases between. CDR3 protein: CASSFGTYNEQFF. The DNA of the CDR3 is TGTGCCAGCAGCTTTGGGACCTACAATGAGCAGTTCTTC.

The chain has TRBV29-1 and TRBJ2-2; D unresolved. Germline CDR1 and CDR2: SQVTM and ANQGSEA. V shed 4 bases and J shed 2 bases, with 8 bases lying between them. The CDR3 has 13 amino acids. The CDR3 region is CSVGGRNTGELFF. CDR3 sequence (DNA): TGCAGCGTTGGGGGTCGCAACACCGGGGAGCTGTTTTTT.

This clonotype was counted ten times or more. The J gene is TRBJ1-2, the V gene TRBV2, with D unclear. V was cut by 2 bases and J by 10 bases, with 8 bases left in between. The CDR3 consists of 11 residues. The germline gives CDR1 SNHLY, CDR2 FYNNEI. The DNA for the CDR3 is TGTGCCAGCAGTGAAATCTTCCTCTACACCTTC. Translation: CASSEIFLYTF. The complete variable domain, with remaining parts taken from reference TRBV2 and TRBJ1-2, reads EPEVTQTPSHQVTQMGQEVILRCVPISNHLYFYWYRQILGQKVEFLVSFYNNEISEKSEIFDDQFSVERPDGSNFTLKIRSTKLEDSAMYFCASSEIFLYTFGSGTRLTVV.

This clonotype occurred many times. CDR3 in amino acids: CASSFPPSGDPNEQFF. Here the CDR3 DNA reads TGTGCCAGCAGTTTCCCGCCTAGCGGGGATCCCAACGAGCAGTTCTTC. V and J are TRBV28 and TRBJ2-1, with 9 positions matching TRBD2. The trim removed 3 bases at V and 10 bases at J, leaving 13 bases unmatched. Germline loops: CDR1 MDHEN, CDR2 SYDVKM. This CDR3 contains 16 residues.

This clonotype was observed at least ten times. The V call is TRBV12-3 or TRBV12-4, the J call TRBJ2-3, with 8 bases identical to TRBD2. After removal of 5 bases from V and 1 base from J, the junction contained 11 bases not matched to a gene. The CDR3 totals 17 residues. For the CDR3, the DNA is TGTGCCAGCAGTCCTATGCGGCGGGGGGCAGGCACAGATACGCAGTATTTT. Translating it yields CASSPMRRGAGTDTQYF.

This clonotype was counted many times. V is TRBV19 and J is TRBJ1-1; D is unresolved. The CDR3 spans 12 residues. The V and J ends lost 4 bases and 1 base respectively, with 4 bases between them. CDR1 LNHDA and CDR2 SQIVND come from the germline V gene (reference sequence). CDR3 sequence: CASSTGNTEAFF. In DNA form, the CDR3 reads TGTGCCAGTAGTACAGGGAACACTGAAGCTTTCTTT. The variable domain in full, completed from reference TRBV19 and TRBJ1-1, reads DGGITQSPKYLFRKEGQNVTLSCEQNLNHDAMYWYRQDPGQGLRLIYYSQIVNDFQKGDIAEGYSVSREKKESFPLTVTSAQKNPTAFYLCASSTGNTEAFFGQGTRLTVV.

This clonotype has a count of ten or more. The chain combines TRBV7-8 with TRBJ1-1; D call uncertain. The CDR3 length is 13 residues. The V and J ends lost 5 bases and 4 bases respectively, with 11 bases between them. Germline assignment: CDR1 SGHVS and CDR2 FQNEAQ. The CDR3 spells CASSLSPGTEAFF. The CDR3 DNA reads as TGTGCCAGCAGCCTTTCCCCGGGCACTGAAGCTTTCTTT.

V gene TRBV15 combines with J gene TRBJ1-3; D not resolved. The CDR3 length is 16 residues. Germline CDR1 reads LNHNV; CDR2 reads YYDKDF (reference sequence). The germline V and J ends were trimmed by 2 bases and 0 bases, with 11 bases remaining between them. CDR3 protein: CATSRKGSYSGNTIYF. CDR3 nucleotide sequence: TGTGCCACCAGCAGAAAAGGGTCCTACTCTGGAAACACCATATATTTT.

Notes on this clonotype: This may come from a read error, since a much larger clone is one base off. The chain combines TRBV20-1 with TRBJ2-1; 10 bases line up with TRBD2. Germline CDR1 and CDR2: DFQATT and SNEGSKA (reference sequence). The ends lost 8 bases at V and 6 bases at J; junction bases unmatched: 13. The CDR3 totals 15 residues. The CDR3 spells CSTIQLAGGLNEQFF. The CDR3 coding sequence is TGCAGTACTATCCAATTAGCGGGGGGCCTCAATGAGCAGTTCTTC.

The table lists this clonotype with many counts. The V and J genes are TRBV4-1 and TRBJ1-1, with D possibly matching TRBD1 (6 bases). The CDR3 is 13 residues long. Germline CDR1 and CDR2: MGHRA and YSYEKL. The V end was cut by 8 bases, the J end by 5 bases, with 15 bases between. CDR3 DNA: TGCGCCAGCGCATTAGGGGGGAGAACTGAAGCTTTCTTT. Translating gives CASALGGRTEAFF.

This clonotype was picked up many times. The chain uses TRBV6-2 or TRBV6-3 and TRBJ1-4; D might be TRBD1 (5 bases). Germline-derived CDR1 and CDR2 are MNHEY and SVGEGT. Trimming pared 5 bases from V and 5 bases from J, leaving 15 bases between. This CDR3 is built from 15 residues. CDR3: CASSHLDGGNEKLFF. DNA for the CDR3: TGTGCCAGCAGTCACCTTGATGGGGGAAATGAAAAACTGTTTTTT.

This clonotype was detected many times. The gene calls are TRBV7-2 and TRBJ2-5, with D perhaps matching TRBD2 (7 bases). V lost 0 bases to trimming and J lost 5 bases, with 16 bases between them. Germline assignment: CDR1 SGHTA and CDR2 FQGNSA. This CDR3 is built from 16 residues. CDR3 protein: CASSLAVGGGRETQYF. CDR3 nucleotides: TGTGCCAGCAGCTTAGCGGTGGGGGGGGGCCGGGAGACCCAGTACTTC.

This clonotype has a count of ten or more. The rearrangement links TRBV14 to TRBJ2-3, with D possibly TRBD2 on 6 matching bases. The ends were cut back, 4 bases at V and 5 bases at J, with 10 bases in the middle. Germline V CDR1 and CDR2: SGHDN, FVKESK. This CDR3 spans 13 amino acids. The CDR3 nucleotides are TGTGCCAGCAGCCCCCCGGGACTAGATACGCAGTATTTT. Its translation: CASSPPGLDTQYF.

This clonotype was observed at least ten times. The CDR3 here is CASLLRDPGIGELFF. CDR3 nucleotide sequence: TGTGCCAGCTTGCTCCGGGACCCGGGGATCGGGGAGCTGTTTTTT. This rearrangement joins TRBV2 to TRBJ2-2; the D gene could be TRBD1 or TRBD2 (5 bases each). The CDR3 consists of 15 residues. From germline, CDR1 is SNHLY and CDR2 FYNNEI. The V gene lost 8 bases and the J gene lost 7 bases, with 20 bases spanning the gap.

The CDR3 sequence: CASSEGLGRYTDTQYF. CDR3 in DNA: TGTGCCAGCAGTGAAGGGCTCGGACGATACACAGATACGCAGTATTTT. The chain combines TRBV2 with TRBJ2-3; no clear D. Germline V gene lookup returns CDR1 SNHLY and CDR2 FYNNEI. This CDR3 spans 16 amino acids. V was clipped by 1 base and J by 2 bases, with 13 bases between them.

This clonotype appeared many times. V usage is TRBV12-3 or TRBV12-4 and J usage is TRBJ1-3; no clear D gene. Trimming took 5 bases from V and 0 from J, leaving 8 bases between them. This CDR3 is built from 14 residues. The CDR3 DNA reads as TGTGCCAGCAGTCCGGCACTCTCTGGAAACACCATATATTTT. It codes for CASSPALSGNTIYF.

This clonotype was counted ten times or more. V usage is TRBV7-2 and J usage is TRBJ1-6; D uncertain. Germline assignment: CDR1 SGHTA and CDR2 FQGNSA. Trimming stripped 1 base from V and 0 bases from J, with 7 bases between. The CDR3 runs to 16 residues. The DNA for the CDR3 is TGTGCCAGCAGCTTAGGGACGAGCTCCTATAATTCACCCCTCCACTTT. Translated, it gives CASSLGTSSYNSPLHF.

This clonotype has at least ten counts. The chain couples TRBV28 to TRBJ2-2; D not certain. The CDR3 loop spans 13 amino acids. Germline values: CDR1 MDHEN, CDR2 SYDVKM. Trimming shortened V by 5 bases and J by 10 bases, and 14 bases separated the two germline ends. The CDR3 DNA reads TGTGCCAGCAGTCTTCCCCTACGGCAGGAGCTGTTTTTT. Its protein product is CASSLPLRQELFF. Supplemented by reference TRBV28 and TRBJ2-2, the full variable domain reads DVKVTQSSRYLVKRTGEKVFLECVQDMDHENMFWYRQDPGLGLRLIYFSYDVKMKEKGDIPEGYSVSREKKERFSLILESASTNQTSMYLCASSLPLRQELFFGEGSRLTVL.